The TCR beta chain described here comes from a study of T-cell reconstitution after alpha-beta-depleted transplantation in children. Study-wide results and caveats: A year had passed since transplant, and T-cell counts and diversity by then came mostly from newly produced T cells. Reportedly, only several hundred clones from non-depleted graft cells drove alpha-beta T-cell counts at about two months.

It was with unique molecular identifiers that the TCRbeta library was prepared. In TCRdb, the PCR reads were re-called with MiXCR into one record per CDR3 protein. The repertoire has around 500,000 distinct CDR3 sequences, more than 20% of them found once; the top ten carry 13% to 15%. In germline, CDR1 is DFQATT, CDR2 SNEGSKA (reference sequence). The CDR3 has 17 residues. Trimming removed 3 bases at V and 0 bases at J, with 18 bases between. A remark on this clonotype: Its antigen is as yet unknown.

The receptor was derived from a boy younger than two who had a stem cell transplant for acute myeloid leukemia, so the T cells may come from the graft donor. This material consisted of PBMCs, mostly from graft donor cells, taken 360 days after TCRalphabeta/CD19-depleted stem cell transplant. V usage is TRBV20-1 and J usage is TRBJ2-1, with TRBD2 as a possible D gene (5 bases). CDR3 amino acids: CSASTIGDYSSYNEQFF. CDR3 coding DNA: TGCAGTGCTAGTACTATCGGCGACTACAGCTCCTACAATGAGCAGTTCTTC.